This section outlines one T cell receptor beta chain sequence together with its context. Sequencing was performed with immunoSEQ multiplex PCR; in TCRdb, only in-frame clones are kept and a portion is missing. The profile shows fewer than 100,000 clones, around nine tenths of them singletons. The sample is drawn from a study of control samples from healthy donors and cancer patients. Trimming removed 0 bases at V and 9 bases at J, with 20 bases between. The germline V gene has CDR1 SGDLS and CDR2 YYNGEE. This CDR3 spans 16 amino acids. Sequencing was carried out using blood. The clonotype was recovered from a woman aged 50 to 60 in good health. The chain is built from TRBV9 and TRBJ2-3, with D perhaps TRBD1 (5 bases). For the CDR3, the DNA is TGTGCCAGCAGCGTAGTAGGGGCTCCAGGCCCGGAGACGCAGTATTTT. Encoded protein: CASSVVGAPGPETQYF.